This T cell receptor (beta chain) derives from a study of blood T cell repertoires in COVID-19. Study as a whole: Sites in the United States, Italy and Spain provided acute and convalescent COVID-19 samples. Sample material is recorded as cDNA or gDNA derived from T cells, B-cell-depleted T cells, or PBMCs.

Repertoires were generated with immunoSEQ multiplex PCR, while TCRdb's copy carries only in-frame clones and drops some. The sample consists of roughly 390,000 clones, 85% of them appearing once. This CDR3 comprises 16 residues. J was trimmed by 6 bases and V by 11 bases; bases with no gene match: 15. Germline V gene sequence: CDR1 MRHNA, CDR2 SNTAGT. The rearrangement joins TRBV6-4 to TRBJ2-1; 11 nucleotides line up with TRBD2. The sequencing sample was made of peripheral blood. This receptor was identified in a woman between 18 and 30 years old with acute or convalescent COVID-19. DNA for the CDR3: TGTGCCGCAGTCGGGAGTAGCGGGAGGGAGGGCAATGAGCAGTTCTTC. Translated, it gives CAAVGSSGREGNEQFF.